The next 15 T cell receptor beta chains were all read from a single sample in a study of cytomegalovirus exposure and HLA in healthy donors. 13 Jbeta primers and 60 Vbeta primers were used for the PCR. Repertoires were generated with immunoSEQ multiplex PCR, while TCRdb's copy carries only in-frame clones and drops some. This table has under 250,000 clones, approximately 82% appearing once. Sequencing was done on a sample of PBMCs. The receptors come from a male donor in good health and CMV-seronegative.

The CDR3 spells CASSHLTGGLVNEQYF. The CDR3 coding sequence is TGCGCCAGCAGCCACTTGACTGGGGGGTTGGTAAACGAGCAGTACTTC. V usage is TRBV4-1 and J usage is TRBJ2-7; a weak D match, TRBD2 (6 bases). Trimming took off 3 bases at V and 5 bases at J, with 20 bases between the two ends. The CDR3 totals 16 residues. CDR1 and CDR2 from the germline V gene are MGHRA and YSYEKL.

This clone occurred a few times. The chain combines TRBV10-3 with TRBJ2-7, with 9 bases aligning to TRBD2. Germline lookup yields CDR1 ENHRY and CDR2 SYGVKD. The CDR3 has 14 amino acids. Unmatched junction bases numbered 9, after V lost 10 bases and J lost 2 bases. The DNA for the CDR3 is TGTGCCACCCAAAAAGCGGGAGGACCCTACGAGCAGTACTTC. It codes for CATQKAGGPYEQYF.

J is TRBJ1-5 and V is TRBV6-5; D gene unclear. The CDR3 runs to 15 residues. V was trimmed by 6 bases and J by 1 base, leaving 13 bases between them. The germline V gene has CDR1 MNHEY and CDR2 SVGAGI. The CDR3 loop reads CASRPRRGSNQPQHF. CDR3 in DNA: TGTGCCAGCAGACCCCGACGGGGAAGCAATCAGCCCCAGCATTTT.

The chain carries TRBV29-1 and TRBJ1-5, with no clear D. The CDR3 runs 13 residues. Germline loops: CDR1 SQVTM, CDR2 ANQGSEA. V gave up 6 bases and J gave up 4 bases, with 13 bases separating them. CDR3 bases: TGCAGCGTACAAGGGAGCATTAATCAGCCCCAGCATTTT. Its protein is CSVQGSINQPQHF.

The chain recombines TRBV11-3 with TRBJ2-1; tentative D call: TRBD2 (7 bases). The V end was cut by 1 base, the J end by 10 bases, with 17 bases between. The CDR3 is 15 residues long. CDR1 and CDR2 from the germline V gene are SGHNT and YENEEA. CDR3 loop: CASSLGLAEGEEQFF. CDR3 DNA: TGTGCCAGCAGCTTAGGCCTAGCGGAGGGGGAAGAGCAGTTCTTC.

The chain employs TRBV4-1 and TRBJ1-2; no clear D gene. V lost 0 bases to trimming and J lost 8 bases, with 13 bases between them. The CDR3 covers 14 residues. Germline V gives CDR1 MGHRA, CDR2 YSYEKL. CDR3 residues: CASSQEGVGGGYTF. The DNA for the CDR3 is TGCGCCAGCAGCCAAGAAGGAGTAGGTGGGGGCTACACCTTC.

The rearrangement joins TRBV5-4 to TRBJ2-5; D is possibly TRBD2 (5 bases). With the DNA end fitting TRBJ2-7 better, the J assignment may be wrong. There are 15 residues in the CDR3. Germline V gene lookup returns CDR1 SGHNT and CDR2 YYREEE (reference sequence). This CDR3 is CASSPQLGSSYEQYF. The CDR3 nucleotides are TGTGCCAGCAGCCCACAGTTGGGGAGCTCCTACGAGCAGTACTTC.

This sequence joins TRBV19 and TRBJ2-7; 7 nucleotides agree with TRBD1. Losses at the gene ends were 8 bases for V and 2 bases for J; bases not matched to a gene: 3. This CDR3 contains 12 residues. Germline assignment: CDR1 LNHDA and CDR2 SQIVND (reference sequence). The CDR3 sequence is CASGDRAYEQYF. In nucleotides, the CDR3 is TGTGCCAGTGGAGACAGGGCCTACGAGCAGTACTTC.

The CDR3 DNA reads as TGTGCCAGCAGCCACCGGGACAGAGTAACAGATACGCAGTATTTT. Encoded protein: CASSHRDRVTDTQYF. The chain employs TRBV14 and TRBJ2-3; 7 bases map to TRBD1. The junction had 6 bases not matched to a gene; V was cut back by 3 bases and J by 3 bases. The CDR3 extends over 15 amino acids. In germline, CDR1 is SGHDN, CDR2 FVKESK.

This chain connects TRBV29-1 to TRBJ2-3; no reliable D call. Germline V lookup: CDR1 SQVTM, CDR2 ANQGSEA. The CDR3 consists of 8 residues. V lost 6 bases, J lost 13 bases, and 8 bases lay in between. The DNA of the CDR3 is TGCAGCGTGCCTCAGGAGTATTTT. It is translated as CSVPQEYF.

The chain carries TRBV28 and TRBJ2-7; 13 nucleotides align to TRBD2. The germline CDR1 and CDR2 sequences are MDHEN and SYDVKM. V trimming: 9 bases; J trimming: 3 bases; junction bases outside the gene matches: 8. CDR3 size: 15 residues. CDR3 nucleotide sequence: TGTGCCAGTCAGGGACTAGCGGGATTTCTCTACGAGCAGTACTTC. As protein: CASQGLAGFLYEQYF.

This chain joins TRBV5-1 and TRBJ2-7; D remains unclear. From germline, CDR1 is SGHRS and CDR2 YFSETQ. Trimming stripped 1 base from V and 2 bases from J, with 10 bases between. This CDR3 is built from 14 residues. The CDR3 sequence: CASSLLSGTYEQYF. Written as DNA, the CDR3 is TGCGCCAGCAGCTTGCTTTCCGGTACCTACGAGCAGTACTTC.

V and J are TRBV28 and TRBJ1-4; 8 bases map to TRBD1. The germline gives CDR1 MDHEN, CDR2 SYDVKM. The V segment lost 5 bases and the J segment 7 bases; nucleotides outside the gene matches: 9. CDR3 length: 15 amino acids. The chain's CDR3 is CASSDYRGVGEKLFF. For the CDR3, the DNA is TGTGCCAGCAGTGACTACAGGGGGGTTGGTGAAAAACTGTTTTTT.

This clone was counted a single time. This chain uses TRBV29-1 with TRBJ1-2; 10 bases align to TRBD1. Unmatched junction bases numbered 2, after V lost 6 bases and J lost 1 base. This CDR3 spans 13 amino acids. The V gene's germline CDR1 is SQVTM and CDR2 ANQGSEA. Written as DNA, the CDR3 is TGCAGCGTGGGGGACAGGGGTAACTATGGCTACACCTTC. This gives the protein CSVGDRGNYGYTF.

Here the CDR3 DNA reads TGTGCCAGCAGCTTTAATCGGGATTTCAATGAGCAGTTCTTC. As protein: CASSFNRDFNEQFF. J is TRBJ2-1 and V is TRBV12-1; the table's D call TRBD2 went unverified against the DNA. TRBV12-1 is labeled a pseudogene. CDR3 size: 14 residues.